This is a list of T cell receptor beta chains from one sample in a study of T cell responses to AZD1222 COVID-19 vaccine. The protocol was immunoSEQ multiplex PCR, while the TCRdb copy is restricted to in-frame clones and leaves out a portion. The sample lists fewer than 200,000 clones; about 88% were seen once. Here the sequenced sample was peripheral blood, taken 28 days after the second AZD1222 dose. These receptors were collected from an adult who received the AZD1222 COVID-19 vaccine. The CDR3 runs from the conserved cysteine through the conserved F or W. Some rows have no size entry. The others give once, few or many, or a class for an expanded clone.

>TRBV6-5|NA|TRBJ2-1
CASSRQTSGTEQFF
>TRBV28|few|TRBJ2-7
CASSRLGGTYEQYF
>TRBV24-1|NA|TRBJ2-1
CATSDLEAPSGPNEQFF
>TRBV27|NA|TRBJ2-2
CASSPRPGIGELFF
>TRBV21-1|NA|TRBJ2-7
CASRGGPGEQYF
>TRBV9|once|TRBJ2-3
CASSVRTGATDTQYF
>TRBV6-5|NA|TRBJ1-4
CASIRGGPEEKLFF
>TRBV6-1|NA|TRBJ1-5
CASSEGTGGNQPQHF
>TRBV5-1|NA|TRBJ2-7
CASSLWDESSYEQYF
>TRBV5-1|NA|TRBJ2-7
CASSLASDRGYEQYF
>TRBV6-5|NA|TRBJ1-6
CASSSPGQGNSPLHF
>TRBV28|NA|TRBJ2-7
CASTLGQGLSYEQYF
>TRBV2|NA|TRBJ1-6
CASALDLSPLHF
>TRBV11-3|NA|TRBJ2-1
CASSANRVSYNEQFF
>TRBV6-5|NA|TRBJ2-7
CASTRGQANYEQYF
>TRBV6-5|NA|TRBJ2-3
CASTPTGVKDTQYF
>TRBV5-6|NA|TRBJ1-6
CASNTGQGSSPLHF
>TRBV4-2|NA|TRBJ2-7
CASSQDNSGWNYEQYF
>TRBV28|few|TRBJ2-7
CASSQTGAISYEQYF
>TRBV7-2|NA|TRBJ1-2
CASSPRWVPYGYTF
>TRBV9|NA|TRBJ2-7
CASSPQTTSYYEQYF
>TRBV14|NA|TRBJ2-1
CASSPRDPRLENEQFF
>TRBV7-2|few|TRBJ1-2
CASSLETGMGYTF
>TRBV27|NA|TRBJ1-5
CASSFRGDDQPQHF
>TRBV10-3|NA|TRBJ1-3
CASRRDGGYTIYF
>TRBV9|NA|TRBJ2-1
CASSARLAPSDEQFF
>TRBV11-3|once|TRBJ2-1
CASSAGGELAALQFF
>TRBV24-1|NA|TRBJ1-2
CATSDPGTGSYGYTF
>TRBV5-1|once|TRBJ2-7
CASRLSGGGAPGEQYF
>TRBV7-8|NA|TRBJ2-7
CASSLVAGTSGSYEQYF
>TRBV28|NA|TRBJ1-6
CAGTGPNSPLHF
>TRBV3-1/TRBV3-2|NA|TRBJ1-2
CASSQDQHGYTF
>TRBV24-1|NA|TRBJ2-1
CATSALGGSYNEQFF
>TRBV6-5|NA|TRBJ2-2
CASGATWGTGELFF
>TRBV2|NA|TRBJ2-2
CASSYEWTGELFF
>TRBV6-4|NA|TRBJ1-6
CASSDMTELGDNSPLHF
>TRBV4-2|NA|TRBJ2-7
CASSQLGQGRGEQYF
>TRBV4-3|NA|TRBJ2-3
CASSQALSRRVSTDTQYF
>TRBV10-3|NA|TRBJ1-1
CAINDQGNTEAFF
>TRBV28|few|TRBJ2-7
CASSDRGPYEQYF
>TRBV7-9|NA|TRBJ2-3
CASIRGRGADTQYF
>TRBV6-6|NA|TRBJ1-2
CASSYGQGWDYGYTF
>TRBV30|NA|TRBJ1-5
CAWSPAATSNQPQHF
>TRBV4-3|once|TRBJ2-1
CASSQGGGAGKNEQFF
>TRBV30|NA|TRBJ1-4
CAWSVRRDGKLFF
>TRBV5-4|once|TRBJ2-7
CASSLGGRGIDEQYF
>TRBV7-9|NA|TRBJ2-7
CASSEGYEQYF